The 5 T cell receptor beta chains below were found in one sample sequenced in a study of beta chain features in type 1 diabetes. Regarding the study as a whole: Significant though moderate, a shortening of TCRB CDR3s appeared in all four CD4+ subsets of Type 1 diabetes patients.

These receptors' targets are unknown. Sequencing targeted expressed TCRB transcripts, as all isolated RNA had been reverse transcribed. Measured with immunoSEQ multiplex PCR; TCRdb has only the in-frame clones, and not every one. Of around 110,000 clones in the sample, about 15% were seen once. Material: central memory CD4+ T cells from blood. These receptors all come from a young man with type 1 diabetes.

The chain employs TRBV9 and TRBJ2-3, with D perhaps matching TRBD2 (6 bases). CDR1 and CDR2 (germline): SGDLS, YYNGEE. Trimming pared 0 bases from V and 5 bases from J, leaving 10 bases between. CDR3 size: 14 residues. CDR3 in amino acids: CASSVVSGLDTQYF. CDR3 in DNA: TGTGCCAGCAGCGTAGTCAGCGGGTTAGATACGCAGTATTTT. Using reference TRBV9 and TRBJ2-3 for the parts outside the CDR3, the full variable domain is DSGVTQTPKHLITATGQRVTLRCSPRSGDLSVYWYQQSLDQGLQFLIQYYNGEERAKGNILERFSAQQFPDLHSELNLSSLELGDSALYFCASSVVSGLDTQYFGPGTRLTVL.

This clone was recorded at least ten times. The chain combines TRBV29-1 with TRBJ2-5; TRBD1 matches 8 bases. The CDR3 extends over 12 amino acids. The germline gives CDR1 SQVTM, CDR2 ANQGSEA. J was trimmed by 4 bases and V by 8 bases; bases with no gene match: 6. In DNA form, the CDR3 reads TGCAGCTCCTCGGGACAGGCAGAGACCCAGTACTTC. Translated, it gives CSSSGQAETQYF.

There are a few counts of this clone. The chain joins TRBV12-5 to TRBJ2-3; 7 nucleotides match TRBD2. After removal of 5 bases from V and 3 bases from J, the junction contained 17 bases not matched to a gene. CDR3 length: 18 amino acids. Germline CDR1 and CDR2: LGHNT and FRNRAP. As DNA, the CDR3 is TGTGCTAGTGGTACCATTGGCGGGGGAGTGCAGAGAACAGATACGCAGTATTTT. As protein: CASGTIGGGVQRTDTQYF.

This clone was detected a few times. V usage is TRBV30 and J usage is TRBJ2-7; D is unresolved. CDR3 length: 12 residues. V was clipped by 2 bases and J by 1 base, with 6 bases between them. The germline V gene has CDR1 GTSNPN and CDR2 SVGIG (reference sequence). The CDR3 region has the DNA TGTGCCTGGAGTAGGCCATCCTACGAGCAGTACTTC. This translates into CAWSRPSYEQYF.

This clone turned up a few times. The chain couples TRBV4-1 to TRBJ2-4; 11 bases match TRBD2. This CDR3 has 17 amino acids. V lost 0 bases and J lost 5; bases outside the gene matches: 6. Germline V gene lookup returns CDR1 MGHRA and CDR2 YSYEKL. CDR3 nucleotide sequence: TGCGCCAGCAGCCAAGATCCGGAACTAGCGGGGGAAAACATTCAGTACTTC. Translation: CASSQDPELAGENIQYF.